The 21 T cell receptor beta chains in this list originate from one sample, sequenced in a study of blood T cell repertoires in COVID-19. Sequencing used immunoSEQ multiplex PCR; TCRdb keeps in-frame clones, though not all of them. Of some 100,000 clones listed, about 83% are singletons. The sample taken for sequencing was peripheral blood. The receptors were gathered from a human donor in a cohort sampled during active COVID-19.

The chain employs TRBV5-1 and TRBJ2-2, with 10 bases aligning to TRBD1. CDR3 length: 15 residues. Germline V gene lookup returns CDR1 SGHRS and CDR2 YFSETQ. V lost 1 base to trimming and J lost 6 bases; unmatched junction nucleotides: 3. The CDR3 coding sequence is TGCGCCAGCAGCTTGATGGGACAGGGGTCCGGGGAGCTGTTTTTT. This gives the protein CASSLMGQGSGELFF.

This chain connects TRBV7-8 to TRBJ2-1, with 13 bases aligning to TRBD2. Germline V CDR1 and CDR2: SGHVS, FQNEAQ. The CDR3 contains 18 residues. J lost 7 bases, V lost 5 bases, and 14 bases had no gene match. CDR3 DNA sequence: TGTGCCAGCAGCGAACCCAGACGACTAGCGGGGGGTAGGAATGAGCAGTTCTTC. Amino acids: CASSEPRRLAGGRNEQFF.

About this clone: This sample also contains other DNA sequences that code for the same CDR3. V is TRBV6-2 or TRBV6-3 and J is TRBJ1-2; 8 bases line up with TRBD1. J lost 14 bases, V lost 6 bases, and 14 bases had no gene match. Germline lookup yields CDR1 MNHEY and CDR2 SVGEGT. The CDR3 totals 13 residues. CDR3 region: CASSALRQGASTF. In nucleotides, the CDR3 is TGTGCCAGCAGCGCCCTCCGGCAGGGGGCTTCGACCTTC.

The V call is TRBV24-1, the J call TRBJ1-4, with a possible D match to TRBD1 (6 bases). V lost 9 bases and J 4 bases, leaving 11 bases between the germline ends. Per germline, CDR1 KGHDR and CDR2 SFDVKD. CDR3 length: 13 amino acids. CDR3 region: CATQRGHNEKLFF. The CDR3 DNA reads as TGTGCCACCCAGAGGGGACATAATGAAAAACTGTTTTTT.

The J gene is TRBJ1-2, the V gene TRBV5-1; 7 bases are shared with TRBD1. V lost 7 bases to trimming and J lost 5 bases; unmatched junction nucleotides: 17. Germline V lookup: CDR1 SGHRS, CDR2 YFSETQ. The CDR3 totals 16 residues. Written as DNA, the CDR3 is TGCGCCAGCCGATTAACGACAGGGACGGTTAGTTATGGCTACACCTTC. It yields the protein CASRLTTGTVSYGYTF.

The V and J genes are TRBV27 and TRBJ2-6, with TRBD1 matching over 10 bases. This CDR3 is 18 amino acids long. Germline CDR1 reads MNHEY; CDR2 reads SMNVEV (reference sequence). The ends lost 1 base at V and 1 base at J; junction bases unmatched: 4. The CDR3 is CASSLYWDRGSGANVLTF. CDR3 nucleotide sequence: TGTGCCAGCAGTTTATATTGGGACAGGGGTTCTGGGGCCAACGTCCTGACTTTC. The complete variable domain, with remaining parts taken from reference TRBV27 and TRBJ2-6, reads EAQVTQNPRYLITVTGKKLTVTCSQNMNHEYMSWYRQDPGLGLRQIYYSMNVEVTDKGDVPEGYKVSRKEKRNFPLILESPSPNQTSLYFCASSLYWDRGSGANVLTFGAGSRLTVL.

This sequence joins TRBV20-1 and TRBJ2-3; D is perhaps TRBD2 (5 bases). The V gene's germline CDR1 is DFQATT and CDR2 SNEGSKA (reference sequence). Trimming pared 3 bases from V and 7 bases from J, leaving 14 bases between. The CDR3 loop spans 13 amino acids. The CDR3 DNA is TGCAGTGCTAGTGGTGGACGGGATTATACGCAGTATTTT. This encodes CSASGGRDYTQYF.

The chain joins TRBV10-3 to TRBJ2-3; no clear D. V shed 3 bases and J shed 5 bases, with 6 bases lying between them. The CDR3 runs 12 residues. Germline V gene lookup returns CDR1 ENHRY and CDR2 SYGVKD. CDR3 sequence reads: CAISDYGDTQYF. The CDR3 DNA is TGTGCCATCAGTGACTATGGAGATACGCAGTATTTT.

The chain uses TRBV7-2 and TRBJ1-1; D might be TRBD1 (6 bases). The CDR3 consists of 13 residues. Trimming took 7 bases from V and 8 from J, leaving 17 bases between them. Per germline, CDR1 SGHTA and CDR2 FQGNSA. The CDR3 DNA sequence: TGTGCCAGCAACAACCGAGCAGGGGACGAAGCTTTCTTT. This translates into CASNNRAGDEAFF.

V gene TRBV12-3 or TRBV12-4 combines with J gene TRBJ1-2, with 7 nucleotides matching TRBD1. The CDR3 is 13 amino acids. V gave up 3 bases and J gave up 4 bases; unmatched junction bases: 2. In DNA, the CDR3 is TGTGCCAGCAGTTTTGGGACAGCCTATGGCTACACCTTC. It yields the protein CASSFGTAYGYTF.

This chain uses TRBV27 with TRBJ2-7; D is perhaps TRBD2 (7 bases). The CDR3 has 14 residues. V lost 2 bases and J lost 7, with 15 bases in between. Germline CDR1 and CDR2: MNHEY and SMNVEV (reference sequence). The CDR3 nucleotides are TGTGCCAGCAGTTTACTTGGGGGGGCCTGGGAGCAGTACTTC. Its translation is CASSLLGGAWEQYF.

The chain couples TRBV9 to TRBJ2-1, with a weak D call TRBD2 (6 bases). From germline, CDR1 is SGDLS and CDR2 YYNGEE. Trimming cost V 4 bases and J 1 base, with 15 bases left between them. This CDR3 contains 16 residues. The CDR3 loop is CASSPYSGNSYNEQFF. CDR3 sequence (DNA): TGTGCCAGCAGCCCCTATAGCGGAAATTCCTACAATGAGCAGTTCTTC.

The V gene is TRBV2, the J gene TRBJ2-1, with 10 bases that match TRBD1. The CDR3 contains 14 residues. V was pared by 6 bases and J by 9 bases, with 8 bases of the junction left unmatched. Germline CDR1 is SNHLY and CDR2 is FYNNEI. CDR3 DNA sequence: TGTGCCAGCAGAGACAGGGGGCAGGTCGGTGAGCAGTTCTTC. Its protein is CASRDRGQVGEQFF.

This clone is a singleton in its sample. DNA of the CDR3: TGTGCCAGCAGGTCTAGGACAGAAACCTACGAGCAGTACTTC. It specifies CASRSRTETYEQYF. V and J are TRBV7-2 and TRBJ2-7; D might be TRBD1 (6 bases). The CDR3 is 14 residues long. Trimming removed 6 bases at V and 2 bases at J, with 14 bases between. Germline CDR1 is SGHTA and CDR2 is FQGNSA.

This clone is medium-sized in the sample. In DNA form, the CDR3 reads TGTGCCAGCAGTTTTAGCGGTTTCACAGATACGCAGTATTTT. It codes for CASSFSGFTDTQYF. The V call is TRBV6-5, the J call TRBJ2-3, with a possible D match to TRBD2 (6 bases). V was cut by 4 bases and J by 2 bases, with 10 bases left in between. CDR3 length equals 14 residues. Germline CDR1 reads MNHEY; CDR2 reads SVGAGI.

The chain uses TRBV6-5 and TRBJ2-1; TRBD2 matches at 9 bases. The CDR3 has 13 amino acids. CDR1 and CDR2 (germline): MNHEY, SVGAGI. The trim removed 4 bases at V and 14 bases at J, leaving 9 bases unmatched. DNA for the CDR3: TGTGCCAGCAGTTTACGAGCGGGAGGTGATGAGTTCTTC. Protein product: CASSLRAGGDEFF.

This rearrangement joins TRBV27 to TRBJ2-1; a weak D match, TRBD2 (6 bases). CDR3 size: 15 residues. The germline CDR1 and CDR2 sequences are MNHEY and SMNVEV (reference sequence). Trimming left V 2 bases short and J 0 bases short, with 8 bases between. The CDR3 sequence: CASSLAGSSYNEQFF. The DNA of the CDR3 is TGTGCCAGCAGTTTAGCGGGGAGCTCCTACAATGAGCAGTTCTTC.

CDR3 DNA sequence: TGTGCCAGCACTCAGGGGGGTGAGGGCAAAAACATTCAGTACTTC. This codes for CASTQGGEGKNIQYF. The chain employs TRBV28 and TRBJ2-4, with TRBD1 as a possible D gene (7 bases). From germline, CDR1 is MDHEN and CDR2 SYDVKM. The CDR3 is 15 residues long. V was cut by 7 bases and J by 3 bases, with 16 bases left in between.

This clone has only one observation. The V call is TRBV5-1, the J call TRBJ2-1, with D unclear. Trimming removed 2 bases at V and 0 bases at J, with 12 bases between. The germline CDR1 and CDR2 sequences are SGHRS and YFSETQ. The CDR3 is 16 residues long. CDR3 sequence (DNA): TGCGCCAGCAGCTTCCTTCAAGCTGGCTCCTACAATGAGCAGTTCTTC. This codes for CASSFLQAGSYNEQFF.

This chain joins TRBV15 and TRBJ1-1; D remains ambiguous. This CDR3 spans 14 amino acids. CDR1 and CDR2 (germline): LNHNV, YYDKDF (reference sequence). Trimming took off 1 base at V and 1 base at J, with 7 bases between the two ends. The CDR3: CATSRARRNTEAFF. The CDR3 nucleotides read TGTGCCACCAGCAGAGCTAGGAGGAACACTGAAGCTTTCTTT. The entire variable domain, with the rest obtained from reference TRBV15 and TRBJ1-1, is as follows: DAMVIQNPRYQVTQFGKPVTLSCSQTLNHNVMYWYQQKSSQAPKLLFHYYDKDFNNEADTPDNFQSRRPNTSFCFLDIRSPGLGDTAMYLCATSRARRNTEAFFGQGTRLTVV.

The table lists this clone with a count of one. The rearrangement joins TRBV7-9 to TRBJ2-5; the match to TRBD1 covers 9 bases. From germline, CDR1 is SEHNR and CDR2 FQNEAQ (reference sequence). The CDR3 consists of 15 residues. Trimming at V came to 5 bases and at J to 6 bases, leaving 10 bases not matched to a gene. CDR3 region: CASSAGTGFVQTQYF. The CDR3 DNA reads TGTGCCAGCAGCGCCGGGACAGGGTTCGTGCAGACCCAGTACTTC.